This TCR beta chain was sequenced for a study of T cell repertoires in cytomegalovirus infection. Across the whole study: Shared public TCR beta signatures pointed to both CMV infection and a matching HLA type.

This clonotype was counted at least ten times. Its target is unknown. TCRdb re-called the reads through MiXCR, storing one row per CDR3 protein. This table holds around 230,000 distinct CDR3 sequences, approximately 7% found once. Study-wide results and caveats: Identification of carriers of CMV plus the relevant HLA was achieved through cumulative public TCR beta family frequency. Ex vivo, HLA-C-restricted CMV-specific TCR beta clonotypes prevailed over the rest of the response.

Sample: PBMCs. The TCR originated in a human donor in good health (CMV status not recorded). Some clones in this sample may be carry-over from other donors' samples.

The CDR3 region is CASSLKGDRGGEKLFF. CDR3 coding DNA: TGTGCCAGCAGCTTAAAGGGGGACAGGGGAGGTGAAAAACTGTTTTTT. The V gene is TRBV7-8, the J gene TRBJ1-4; TRBD1 agrees at 10 bases. The V gene's germline CDR1 is SGHVS and CDR2 FQNEAQ. The CDR3 contains 16 residues. The J segment lost 7 bases and the V segment lost 2 bases, leaving 7 bases of the junction unmatched. The full variable domain, with the rest looked up from reference TRBV7-8 and TRBJ1-4, is GAGVSQSPRYKVAKRGQDVALRCDPISGHVSLFWYQQALGQGPEFLTYFQNEAQLDKSGLPSDRFFAERPEGSVSTLKIQRTQQEDSAVYLCASSLKGDRGGEKLFFGSGTQLSVL.